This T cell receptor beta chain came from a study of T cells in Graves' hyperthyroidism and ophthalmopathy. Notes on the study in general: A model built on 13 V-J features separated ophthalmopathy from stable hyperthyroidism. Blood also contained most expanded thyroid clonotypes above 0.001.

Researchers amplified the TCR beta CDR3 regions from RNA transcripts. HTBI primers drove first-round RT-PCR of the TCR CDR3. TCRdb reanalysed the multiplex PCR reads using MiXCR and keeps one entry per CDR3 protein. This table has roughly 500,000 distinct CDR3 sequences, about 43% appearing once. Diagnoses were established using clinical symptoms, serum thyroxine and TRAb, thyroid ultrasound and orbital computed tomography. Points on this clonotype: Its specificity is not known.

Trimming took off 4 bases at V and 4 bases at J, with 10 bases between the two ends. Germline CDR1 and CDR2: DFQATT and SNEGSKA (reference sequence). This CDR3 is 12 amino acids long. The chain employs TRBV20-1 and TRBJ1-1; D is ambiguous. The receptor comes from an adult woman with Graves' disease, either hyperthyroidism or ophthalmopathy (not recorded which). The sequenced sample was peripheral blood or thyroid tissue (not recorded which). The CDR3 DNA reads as TGCAGTGCTAAGAAGGCCAGCACTGAAGCTTTCTTT. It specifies CSAKKASTEAFF.